One sample yielded the 7 T cell receptor beta chains listed below, sequenced in a study of shared clonotypes between healthy human individuals (dated by TCRdb to between 2020 and 2021). The library was built by means of the immunoSEQ multiplex PCR assay. What TCRdb holds here is the immuneACCESS table cut down to in-frame rearrangements. Part of the clones is not present; checked against another copy, under half of the missing clones reflect an unresolved V gene, and the others are unexplained. In all, the sample holds 2 million to 2.5 million clones, and more than 90% of those were seen once. Clones ranked in the top ten supply roughly 0.13% of the sample. Material: naive CD4+ T cells sorted from blood. The cell subset or site label for this specimen denotes: CD45RA+ positively selected. These TCRs come from a man younger than 35 in good health.

Notes on this clone: The junction shows a germline mismatch at one end, possibly a read error. The V call is TRBV18, the J call TRBJ1-5; unclear D gene. Per the germline V gene, CDR1 is KGHSH and CDR2 is LQKENI. This CDR3 contains 14 residues. The CDR3 loop reads CAGSHSYRNQPQHF. DNA of the CDR3: TGTGCCGGCTCCCACAGCTATCGCAATCAGCCCCAGCATTTT.

The genes are TRBV10-1 and TRBJ2-7; D gene uncertain. V gave up 11 bases and J gave up 3 bases, with 23 bases separating them. CDR1 WNHNN and CDR2 SYGVQD come from the germline V gene (reference sequence). The CDR3 loop spans 15 amino acids. The CDR3 spells CARTPAVVGCYEQYF. CDR3 nucleotides: TGCGCCCGTACACCCGCCGTTGTGGGATGCTACGAGCAGTACTTC.

DNA for the CDR3: TGTGCCAGCAGTGAAGTGACGAGAGGAAACACCATATATTTT. Amino acids: CASSEVTRGNTIYF. The chain recombines TRBV6-1 with TRBJ1-3; D is undetermined. CDR3 length equals 14 residues. V shed 1 base and J shed 4 bases, with 8 bases lying between them. Germline V CDR1 and CDR2: MNHNS, SASEGT.

The V and J genes are TRBV6-4 and TRBJ2-5, with a possible D match to TRBD1 (5 bases). Germline CDR1 is MRHNA and CDR2 is SNTAGT. The germline V and J ends were trimmed by 3 bases and 1 base, with 12 bases remaining between them. The length of the CDR3 is 15 residues. The CDR3 here is CASSDEVQVQETQYF. CDR3 nucleotide sequence: TGTGCCAGCAGTGATGAAGTACAGGTCCAAGAGACCCAGTACTTC.

This clone has just one count. The chain combines TRBV29-1 with TRBJ2-7; 8 bases agree with TRBD2. CDR1 is SQVTM, CDR2 ANQGSEA, per germline. V trimming: 5 bases; J trimming: 4 bases; junction bases outside the gene matches: 10. The CDR3 has 14 amino acids. Here the CDR3 DNA reads TGCAGCGTTTTAGGAGCGGGAGTGTTTTACGAGCAGTACTTC. Amino acid sequence: CSVLGAGVFYEQYF.

The J gene is TRBJ1-5, the V gene TRBV6-1, with 9 bases that match TRBD1. CDR3 size: 16 residues. V was clipped by 4 bases and J by 4 bases; unmatched bases: 8. Germline-derived CDR1 and CDR2 are MNHNS and SASEGT. The CDR3 reads CASSGRDRGENQPQHF. CDR3 sequence (DNA): TGTGCCAGCAGTGGCCGCGACAGGGGGGAAAATCAGCCCCAGCATTTT.

The V gene is TRBV18, the J gene TRBJ2-5; D remains unclear. The CDR3 is 13 amino acids. V lost 0 bases and J 4 bases, leaving 6 bases between the germline ends. Germline V gives CDR1 KGHSH, CDR2 LQKENI. The CDR3 DNA follows: TGTGCCAGCTCACCACCGCTAGGAGAGACCCAGTACTTC. Translation gives CASSPPLGETQYF.